This T cell receptor (beta chain) appears in the sequencing data of a study of T cell repertoires in cytomegalovirus infection. The overall study: CMV epitopes used comprised recently identified HLA-C-restricted ones and well-studied HLA-B-restricted ones.

Remarks on this clonotype: Its matching antigen is unknown.

This CDR3 is 14 amino acids long. Trimming took 9 bases from V and 2 from J, leaving 17 bases between them. Germline-derived CDR1 and CDR2 are LNHDA and SQIVND (reference sequence). MiXCR was run by TCRdb on the reads, yielding one entry per CDR3 protein. The table lists 830,000 or so distinct CDR3 sequences, about 30% of them singletons, with under 15% in the top ten. The rearrangement links TRBV19 to TRBJ2-7; TRBD1 might be the D (6 bases). The sequencing here drew on cultured CD8+ T cells from PBMCs, taken from culture after CMV antigen stimulation. This receptor was identified in a human donor in good health (CMV status not recorded). Some clones in this sample may be carry-over from other donors' samples. DNA of the CDR3: TGTGCCAGCAGAGACCGGGACACGGCCTACGAGCAGTACTTC. This encodes CASRDRDTAYEQYF.